Listed below are T cell receptor beta chains from one sample, sequenced in a study of blood T cells in healthy people across ages. TCRdb re-derived calls from the 5' RACE reads in MiXCR, one entry per CDR3 protein. Found here are more than 1 million distinct CDR3 sequences, 40% to 55% of them singletons; the top ten hold about 19%. Sequencing was done on a sample of blood. The receptors were sampled from a woman aged 60-75 years in good health. Each CDR3 is given with its conserved first and last residue. A D gene is named only where the DNA matches it firmly.

>TRBJ2-1|TRBV20-1|TRBD2
CSARGLAGGDYNEQFF
>NA|TRBV5-6|TRBD1
CASSLAGTAISYEQYF
>TRBJ1-5|TRBV12-3/TRBV12-4|NA
CASSFYGAAGSNQPQHF
>TRBJ2-3|TRBV5-1|TRBD2
CASSSTSGSTVGTQYF
>TRBJ1-5|TRBV2|NA
CASSWTDNQPQHF
>TRBJ2-3|TRBV5-1|NA
CASSLVETDRGTQYF
>TRBJ2-1|TRBV7-2|TRBD1
CASILGTGAYNEQFF
>TRBJ2-5|TRBV20-1|TRBD1
CSVKQGALGETQYF
>TRBJ2-3|TRBV20-1|TRBD2
CSARSPWTSGSTDTQYF
>TRBJ2-7|TRBV5-1|NA
CASSVDRPYEQYF
>TRBJ2-2|TRBV20-1|NA
CSARRERGELFF
>TRBJ1-6|TRBV2|TRBD1
CASSERTGSYSPLHF
>TRBJ2-7|TRBV3-1|TRBD2
CASSQESLSGTSYEQYF
>TRBJ1-1|TRBV7-8|NA
CASSVAFTGYAFF
>TRBJ2-4|TRBV6-5|NA
CASTEGIDSNIQYF
>TRBJ2-1|TRBV6-5|TRBD2
CASSYAISSGSSQFF
>TRBJ1-1|TRBV20-1|NA
CSASDTNTEAFF
>TRBJ2-6|TRBV6-1|TRBD1
CASSRLRDRGSGANVLTF
>TRBJ2-3|TRBV5-6|NA
CASSLEGLPSTDTQYF
>TRBJ2-7|TRBV6-5|TRBD2
CASSYGVPGGPYEQYF
>TRBJ2-5|TRBV4-3|TRBD2
CASSQDYQGTSGREQYF
>TRBJ1-2|TRBV27|NA
CASSFYGGRDGYTF
>TRBJ2-3|TRBV7-3|TRBD1
CASSGTGAATDTQYF
>TRBJ2-7|TRBV21-1|NA
CASSNGGSFSGAGPNSYEQYF
>TRBJ1-2|TRBV13|NA
CASSPGEGVGYGYTF
>TRBJ2-3|TRBV12-3/TRBV12-4|NA
CASTKAASTDTQYF
>TRBJ2-1|TRBV5-1|TRBD2
CASSFPTSGRARGEQFF
>TRBJ2-5|TRBV13|NA
CASSPSRWVQETQYF
>TRBJ2-1|TRBV5-1|TRBD2
CASSLVLAGGQDEQFF
>TRBJ1-4|TRBV28|NA
CASRTRLRTNEKLFF
>TRBJ1-2|TRBV7-9|NA
CASSLGLPENYGYTF
>NA|TRBV20-1|TRBD2
CSATILAGSYNEQYF
>TRBJ2-3|TRBV7-2|TRBD2
CASSFSGGALDTQYF
>TRBJ2-1|TRBV28|NA
CASTSGNADNEQFF
>TRBJ2-7|TRBV27|TRBD2
CASRVSGLSSYEQYF
>TRBJ1-5|TRBV10-3|NA
CASQQDPGGQPQHF
>TRBJ2-3|TRBV12-3/TRBV12-4|TRBD2
CASSPTSGGTDTQYF
>TRBJ1-2|TRBV6-5|TRBD1
CASSWDRAGAYVYTF
>TRBJ1-2|TRBV2|NA
CACEGGYGYTF
>TRBJ2-1|TRBV20-1|TRBD1
CSATRDRRTYNEQFF
>TRBJ2-3|TRBV27|NA
CASSFLSDTQYF
>TRBJ2-3|TRBV10-3|TRBD2
CAISEAETSGIEDTQYF
>TRBJ2-1|TRBV12-3/TRBV12-4|TRBD2
CASSSGTSNNEQFF
>TRBJ2-1|TRBV20-1|NA
CSVRKQGSYNEQFF
>TRBJ2-7|TRBV25-1|NA
CASRDPKLREQYF
>TRBJ2-5|TRBV6-1|NA
CAAGSVETQYF
>TRBJ1-6|TRBV29-1|NA
CSPSWGNNPPLHF
>TRBJ2-5|TRBV7-6|TRBD1
CASSQEDRGPETQYF
>TRBJ1-4|TRBV7-9|NA
CASSLASGPRREKLFF
>TRBJ1-2|TRBV2|NA
CASGPTFYGYTF
>TRBJ2-5|TRBV12-3/TRBV12-4|NA
CASSPRSAPGGETQYF
>TRBJ2-7|TRBV20-1|TRBD2
CSAAGLAETLSYEQYF
>TRBJ1-5|TRBV29-1|NA
CSVIVGGTQPQHF
>TRBJ2-7|TRBV20-1|TRBD1
CSARATWTGTYEQYF
>TRBJ1-5|TRBV7-8|NA
CASSLDRAYNQPQHF